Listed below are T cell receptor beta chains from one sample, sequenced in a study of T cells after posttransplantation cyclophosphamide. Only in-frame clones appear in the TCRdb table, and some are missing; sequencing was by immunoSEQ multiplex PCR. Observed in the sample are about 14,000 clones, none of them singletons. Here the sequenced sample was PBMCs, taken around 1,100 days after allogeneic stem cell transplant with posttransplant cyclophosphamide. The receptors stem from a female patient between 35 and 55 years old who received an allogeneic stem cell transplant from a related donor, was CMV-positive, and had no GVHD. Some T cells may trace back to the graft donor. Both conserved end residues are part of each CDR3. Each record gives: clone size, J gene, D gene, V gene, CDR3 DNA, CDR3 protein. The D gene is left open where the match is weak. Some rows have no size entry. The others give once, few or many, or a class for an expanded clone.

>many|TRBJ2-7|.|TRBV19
TGTGCCAGTAGTCCCTCGGTCGGCAGGGGTTACGAGCAGTACTTC
CASSPSVGRGYEQYF
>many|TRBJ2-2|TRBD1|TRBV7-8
TGTGCCAGCAAAAGGACAGGGGCGAACACCGGGGAGCTGTTTTTT
CASKRTGANTGELFF
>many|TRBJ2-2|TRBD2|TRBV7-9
TGTGCCAGCAGCCCTCCGGGGGGGCTGAACACCGGGGAGCTGTTTTTT
CASSPPGGLNTGELFF
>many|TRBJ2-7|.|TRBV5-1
TGCGCCAGCAGCTTGGATTTGGGGGGCTCCTACGAGCAGTACTTC
CASSLDLGGSYEQYF
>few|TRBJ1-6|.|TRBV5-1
TGCGCCAGCAGCCCAACGGGTTCACCCCTCCACTTT
CASSPTGSPLHF
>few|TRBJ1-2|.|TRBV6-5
TGTGCCAGTTCCACCCCGGGTGGCTACACCTTC
CASSTPGGYTF
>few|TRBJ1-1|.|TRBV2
TGTGCCAGCAGTGTTTCCAGGGAAAAGGGGAACACTGAAGCTTTCTTT
CASSVSREKGNTEAFF
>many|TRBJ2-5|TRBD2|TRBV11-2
TGTGCCAGCAGCTCCTCGACTAGCGGGGAGACCCAGTACTTC
CASSSSTSGETQYF
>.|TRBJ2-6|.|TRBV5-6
TGTGCCAGCAGTACAATAACCGGAGGGTCTGGGGCCAACGTCCTGACTTTC
CASSTITGGSGANVLTF
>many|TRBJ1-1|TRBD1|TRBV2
TGTGCCAGCAGTCCGGACAGGGTGACGAGTGAAGCTTTCTTT
CASSPDRVTSEAFF
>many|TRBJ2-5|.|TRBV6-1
TGTGCCAGCAGTGGCCAGCAAGAGACCCAGTACTTC
CASSGQQETQYF
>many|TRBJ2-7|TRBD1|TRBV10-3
TGTGCCATCAGTGAGTCTATTATTAGGACAGGGCGTTTTTCATACGAGCAGTACTTC
CAISESIIRTGRFSYEQYF
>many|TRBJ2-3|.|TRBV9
TGTGCCAGCACCCGCGGTCTCACAGATACGCAGTATTTT
CASTRGLTDTQYF
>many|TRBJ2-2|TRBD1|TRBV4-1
TGCGCCAGCAGCCCAGCTGGGACAGGTTACACCGGGGAGCTGTTTTTT
CASSPAGTGYTGELFF
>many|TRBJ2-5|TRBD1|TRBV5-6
TGTGCCAGCAGCATGGGACAGCAAGAGACCCAGTACTTC
CASSMGQQETQYF